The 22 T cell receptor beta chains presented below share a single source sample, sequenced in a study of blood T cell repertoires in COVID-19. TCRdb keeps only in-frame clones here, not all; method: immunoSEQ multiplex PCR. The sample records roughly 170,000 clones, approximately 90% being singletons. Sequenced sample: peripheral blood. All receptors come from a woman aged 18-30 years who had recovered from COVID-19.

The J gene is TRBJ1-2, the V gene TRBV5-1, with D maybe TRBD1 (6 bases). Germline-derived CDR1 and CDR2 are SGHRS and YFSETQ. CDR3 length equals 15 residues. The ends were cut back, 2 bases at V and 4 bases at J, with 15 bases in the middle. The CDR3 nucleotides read TGCGCCAGCAGCTTCCAGGGGCCGGGCCTCTATGGCTACACCTTC. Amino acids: CASSFQGPGLYGYTF.

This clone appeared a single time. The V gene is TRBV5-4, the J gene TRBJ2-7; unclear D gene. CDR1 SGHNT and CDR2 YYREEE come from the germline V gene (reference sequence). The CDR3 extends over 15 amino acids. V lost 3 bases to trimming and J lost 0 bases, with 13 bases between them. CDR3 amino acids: CASSWQASSSYEQYF. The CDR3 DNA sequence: TGTGCCAGCAGCTGGCAGGCGTCAAGCTCCTACGAGCAGTACTTC.

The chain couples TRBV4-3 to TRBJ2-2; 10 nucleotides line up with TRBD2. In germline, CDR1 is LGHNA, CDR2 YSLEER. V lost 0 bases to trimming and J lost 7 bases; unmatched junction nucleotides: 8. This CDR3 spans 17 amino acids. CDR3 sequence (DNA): TGCGCCAGCAGCCAAGACTGGAGCGGGGGGGCCGACGGGGAGCTGTTTTTT. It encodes CASSQDWSGGADGELFF.

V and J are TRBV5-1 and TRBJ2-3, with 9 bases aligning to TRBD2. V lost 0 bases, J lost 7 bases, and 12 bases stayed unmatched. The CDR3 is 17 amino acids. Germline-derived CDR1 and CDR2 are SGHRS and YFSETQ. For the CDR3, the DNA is TGCGCCAGCAGCTTGGTTGGGACTAGCCCAGTACAGAATACGCAGTATTTT. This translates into CASSLVGTSPVQNTQYF.

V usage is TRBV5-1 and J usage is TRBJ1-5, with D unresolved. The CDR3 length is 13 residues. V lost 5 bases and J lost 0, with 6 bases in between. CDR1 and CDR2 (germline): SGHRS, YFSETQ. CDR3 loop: CASRADSNQPQHF. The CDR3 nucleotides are TGCGCCAGCAGGGCCGATAGCAATCAGCCCCAGCATTTT. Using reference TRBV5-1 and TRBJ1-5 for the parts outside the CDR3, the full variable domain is KAGVTQTPRYLIKTRGQQVTLSCSPISGHRSVSWYQQTPGQGLQFLFEYFSETQRNKGNFPGRFSGRQFSNSRSEMNVSTLELGDSALYLCASRADSNQPQHFGDGTRLSIL.

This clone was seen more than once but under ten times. CDR3: CASSQGSNDRMVNTEAFF. For the CDR3, the DNA is TGCGCCAGCAGCCAAGGTTCAAACGACAGAATGGTGAACACTGAAGCTTTCTTT. The chain is built from TRBV4-3 and TRBJ1-1, with D possibly being TRBD1 (5 bases). The ends were cut back, 1 base at V and 0 bases at J, with 18 bases in the middle. CDR3 length: 18 residues. Germline CDR1 LGHNA, CDR2 YSLEER.

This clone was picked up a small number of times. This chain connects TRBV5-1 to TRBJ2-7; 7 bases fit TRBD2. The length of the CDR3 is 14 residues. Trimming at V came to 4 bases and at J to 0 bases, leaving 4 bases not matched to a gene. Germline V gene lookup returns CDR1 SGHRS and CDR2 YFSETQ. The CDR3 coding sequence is TGCGCCAGCAGCCCCCGGGGGGTCTCCTACGAGCAGTACTTC. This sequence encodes CASSPRGVSYEQYF.

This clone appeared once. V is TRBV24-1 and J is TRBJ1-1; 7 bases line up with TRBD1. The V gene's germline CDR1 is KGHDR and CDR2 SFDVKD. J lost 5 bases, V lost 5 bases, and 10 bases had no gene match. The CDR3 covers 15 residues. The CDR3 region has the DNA TGTGCCACCAGTGCCAATAGACAGGGTCAGACTGAAGCTTTCTTT. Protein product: CATSANRQGQTEAFF.

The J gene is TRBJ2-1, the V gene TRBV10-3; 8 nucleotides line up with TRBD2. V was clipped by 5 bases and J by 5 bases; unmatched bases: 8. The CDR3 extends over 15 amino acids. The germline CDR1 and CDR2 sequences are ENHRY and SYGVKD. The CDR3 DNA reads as TGTGCCATCAGTCAAGCGGGAGCAGGAAACAATGAGCAGTTCTTC. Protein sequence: CAISQAGAGNNEQFF.

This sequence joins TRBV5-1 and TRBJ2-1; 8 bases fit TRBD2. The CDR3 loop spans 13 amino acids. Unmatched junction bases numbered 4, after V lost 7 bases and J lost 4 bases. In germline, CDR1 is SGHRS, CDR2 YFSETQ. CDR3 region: CASQLAEYNEQFF. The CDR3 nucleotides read TGCGCCAGCCAACTAGCGGAGTACAATGAGCAGTTCTTC.

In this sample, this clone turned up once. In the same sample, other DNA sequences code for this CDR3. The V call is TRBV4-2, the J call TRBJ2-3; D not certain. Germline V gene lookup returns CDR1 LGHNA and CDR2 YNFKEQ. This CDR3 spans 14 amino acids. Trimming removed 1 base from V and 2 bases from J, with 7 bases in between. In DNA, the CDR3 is TGTGCCAGCAGCCAAGGACTCTACACAGATACGCAGTATTTT. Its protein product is CASSQGLYTDTQYF.

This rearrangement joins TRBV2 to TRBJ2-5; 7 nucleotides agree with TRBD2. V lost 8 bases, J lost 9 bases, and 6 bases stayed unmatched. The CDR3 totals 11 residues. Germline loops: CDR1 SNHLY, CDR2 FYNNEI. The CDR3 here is CASLLAWAQYF. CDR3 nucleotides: TGTGCCAGCCTACTAGCGTGGGCCCAGTACTTC.

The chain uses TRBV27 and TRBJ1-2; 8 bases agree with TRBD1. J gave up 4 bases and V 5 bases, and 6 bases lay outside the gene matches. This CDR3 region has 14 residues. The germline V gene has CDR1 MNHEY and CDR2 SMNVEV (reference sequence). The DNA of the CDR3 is TGTGCCAGCAGTCCAGACAGGGGAATCTATGGCTACACCTTC. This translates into CASSPDRGIYGYTF.

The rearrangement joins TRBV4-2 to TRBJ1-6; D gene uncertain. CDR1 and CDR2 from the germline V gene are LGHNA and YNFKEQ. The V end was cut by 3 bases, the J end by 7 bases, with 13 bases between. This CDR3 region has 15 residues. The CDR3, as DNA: TGTGCCAGCAGCCAGCTCGTACTCGGGAATTCACCCCTCCACTTT. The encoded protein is CASSQLVLGNSPLHF.

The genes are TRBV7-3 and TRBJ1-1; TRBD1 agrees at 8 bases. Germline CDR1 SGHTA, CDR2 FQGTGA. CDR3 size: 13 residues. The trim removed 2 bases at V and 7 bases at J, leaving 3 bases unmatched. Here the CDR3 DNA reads TGTGCCAGCAGCTTACCAGGGGGCGGTGAAGCTTTCTTT. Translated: CASSLPGGGEAFF. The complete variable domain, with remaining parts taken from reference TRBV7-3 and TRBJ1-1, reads GAGVSQTPSNKVTEKGKYVELRCDPISGHTALYWYRQSLGQGPEFLIYFQGTGAADDSGLPNDRFFAVRPEGSVSTLKIQRTERGDSAVYLCASSLPGGGEAFFGQGTRLTVV.

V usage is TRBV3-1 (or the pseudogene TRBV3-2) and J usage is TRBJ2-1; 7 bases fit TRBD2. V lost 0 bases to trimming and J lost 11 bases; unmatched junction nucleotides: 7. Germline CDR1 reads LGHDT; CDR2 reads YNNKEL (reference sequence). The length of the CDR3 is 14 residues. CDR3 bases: TGTGCCAGCAGCCAAGATAATAGGGACTACCAGCAGTTCTTC. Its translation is CASSQDNRDYQQFF.

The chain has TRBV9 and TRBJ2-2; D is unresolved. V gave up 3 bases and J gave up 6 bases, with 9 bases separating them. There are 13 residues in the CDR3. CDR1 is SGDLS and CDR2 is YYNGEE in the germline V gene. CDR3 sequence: CASSGSNAGELFF. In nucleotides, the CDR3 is TGTGCCAGCAGCGGGTCTAATGCCGGGGAGCTGTTTTTT.

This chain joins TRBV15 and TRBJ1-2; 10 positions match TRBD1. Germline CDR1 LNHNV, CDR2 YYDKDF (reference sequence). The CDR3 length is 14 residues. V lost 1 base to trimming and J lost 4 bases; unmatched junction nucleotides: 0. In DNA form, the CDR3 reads TGTGCCACCAGCAGAGGGACAGGGGGCTATGGCTACACCTTC. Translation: CATSRGTGGYGYTF.

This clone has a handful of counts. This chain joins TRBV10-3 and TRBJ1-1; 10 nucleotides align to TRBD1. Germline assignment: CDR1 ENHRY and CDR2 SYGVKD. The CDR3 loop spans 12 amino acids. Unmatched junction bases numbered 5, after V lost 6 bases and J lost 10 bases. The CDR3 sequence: CAISGTGEVAFF. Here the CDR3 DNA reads TGTGCCATCAGCGGGACAGGGGAAGTAGCTTTCTTT.

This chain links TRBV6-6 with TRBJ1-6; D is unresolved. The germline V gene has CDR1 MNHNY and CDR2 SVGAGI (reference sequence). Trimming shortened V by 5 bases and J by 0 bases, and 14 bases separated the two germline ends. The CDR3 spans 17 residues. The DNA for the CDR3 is TGTGCCAGCAGTCCGGGTTGGCGGAGCTCCTATAATTCACCCCTCCACTTT. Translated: CASSPGWRSSYNSPLHF.

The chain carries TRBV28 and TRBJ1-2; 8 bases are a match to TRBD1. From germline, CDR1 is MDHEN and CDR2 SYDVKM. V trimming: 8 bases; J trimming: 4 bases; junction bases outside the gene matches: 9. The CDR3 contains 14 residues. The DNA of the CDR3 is TGTGCCAGCCGCCGACAGGGGTCCTTCTATGGCTACACCTTC. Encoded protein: CASRRQGSFYGYTF.

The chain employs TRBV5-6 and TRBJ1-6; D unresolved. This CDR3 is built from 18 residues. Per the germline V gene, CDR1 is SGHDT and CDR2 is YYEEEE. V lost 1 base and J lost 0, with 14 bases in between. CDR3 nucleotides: TGTGCCAGCAGCTTGAATCCACCCCTTAGCTCCTATAATTCACCCCTCCACTTT. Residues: CASSLNPPLSSYNSPLHF.